The rows below give T cell receptor beta chains drawn from one sample of a study of tumor-infiltrating lymphocytes in primary liver carcinoma. One entry per CDR3 protein results from TCRdb running MiXCR on the multiplex PCR reads. The data hold about 35,000 distinct CDR3 sequences, with less than 85% observed a single time. What was sequenced was liver tumor tissue from sampling region 4. The receptors come from a man aged 40-50 years with primary liver carcinoma and hepatitis B virus infection. Each CDR3 is given with its conserved first and last residue. D genes are given only for firm matches. Clone size is given for some rows only: seen once, a few or many times, or a class if the clone is expanded.

clone_size | j_call | d_call | v_call | cdr3_nt | cdr3_aa
- | TRBJ1-1 | - | TRBV29-1 | TGCAGCGTTGGGGCAGCGTGGGGGATGAACACTGAAGTTTTCTTT | CSVGAAWGMNTEVFF
few | TRBJ2-3 | - | TRBV6-2/TRBV6-3 | TGTGCCAGCAGTCCCGGGGGAGTGGCTACGCAGTATTTT | CASSPGGVATQYF
few | TRBJ2-7 | - | TRBV30 | TGTGCCTGGAGGCCTCTCCGGAGGGAGGCAGGCGAGCAGCATTTC | CAWRPLRREAGEQHF
- | TRBJ2-3 | - | TRBV30 | TGTGTCTGGAGTGGGCCCCGGATCTTAGACACGGATACGCAGTATTTT | CVWSGPRILDTDTQYF
- | TRBJ2-7 | - | TRBV4-3 | TGCGCCAGCAGCCAAGGTAGGGGGATGGGAGACGAGCAGTACTTC | CASSQGRGMGDEQYF
- | TRBJ2-3 | TRBD2 | TRBV29-1 | TGCAGCGTTGATCCCGGGAGGGGCATAGACACGCAGAATTTT | CSVDPGRGIDTQNF
- | TRBJ1-1 | - | TRBV6-2/TRBV6-3 | TGTGCCAGCAGTTACAATGGTATGACTTGCGCTTTCTTT | CASSYNGMTCAFF
- | TRBJ2-3 | TRBD2 | TRBV29-1 | TGCAGCTCCGATATGTACGGGACTAGCGGGAGAACAGATACGCAGTATTTT | CSSDMYGTSGRTDTQYF
- | TRBJ1-1 | - | TRBV12-3/TRBV12-4 | TGTATCAGTAGCTCTTCCGATGCGAACACTGTAGCTTTCTTT | CISSSSDANTVAFF
- | TRBJ1-1 | - | TRBV5-1 | TGCGCCAGCCAGACCCGGACAGCGAACACTGAAGTTTTCTTT | CASQTRTANTEVFF
- | TRBJ1-5 | - | TRBV5-1 | TGCGCCAGCAGCTTGGGTTCGGGGGTCAATCAGCCCCAGCATTTT | CASSLGSGVNQPQHF
many | TRBJ1-1 | - | TRBV7-9 | TGTGCCAGCAGGTCAGAGGGGTTTGAAGCTTTCTTT | CASRSEGFEAFF
- | TRBJ2-1 | TRBD2 | TRBV5-1 | TGCGCCAACAGCCTAAGACTAGCGGGAGGAGGAGAACAGTTCTTC | CANSLRLAGGGEQFF
- | TRBJ2-3 | - | TRBV28 | TGTGCCAGCAGTCGCCTCCCGCACAGCACAGGTACGCAGTATTTT | CASSRLPHSTGTQYF
- | TRBJ2-7 | - | TRBV29-1 | TGCAGCACCATGACATCTGGGACCGGCATTCCCTACGAGCGGTTCTTC | CSTMTSGTGIPYERFF